The rows below give T cell receptor beta chains drawn from one sample of a study of blood T cell repertoires in COVID-19. Here immunoSEQ multiplex PCR was the method, and the copy in TCRdb shows in-frame clones only, minus some. Of more than 90,000 clones listed, 80% to 85% are singletons. The sequenced sample was peripheral blood. Receptors originate from a man aged 60-69 years with acute or convalescent COVID-19. The CDR3 runs from the conserved cysteine through the conserved F or W. Expanded clones are given a class, and other clones once, few, many or no size at all.

size	V	J	CDR3
-	TRBV5-8	TRBJ2-1	CASRTGGNEQFF
-	TRBV5-1	TRBJ1-1	CASSRPWGGAAINTEAFF
once	TRBV4-3	TRBJ2-3	CASSHGASGSGTDTQYF
-	TRBV3-1/TRBV3-2	TRBJ1-4	CASSQGGQFNEKLFF
-	TRBV7-9	TRBJ2-1	CASSLGHSQVSNEQFF
-	TRBV10-3	TRBJ2-2	CAISIGGANTGELFF
-	TRBV11-3	TRBJ2-1	CASSSMNPYSSYNEQFF
-	TRBV25-1	TRBJ1-3	CASSGRTGHSGNTIYF
few	TRBV7-9	TRBJ2-1	CASRSRDTPSYNEQFF
few	TRBV30	TRBJ1-5	CAWSDGGGSNQPQHF
-	TRBV6-5	TRBJ1-4	CASSYYRTEKLFF
once	TRBV27	TRBJ1-3	CASSSGFNTIYF
-	TRBV6-4	TRBJ1-1	CASSPTGVPNTEAFF
-	TRBV5-1	TRBJ1-4	CASSLGVTNEKLFF
-	TRBV7-9	TRBJ1-2	CASSPPWRTNYGYTF
-	TRBV27	TRBJ1-1	CASSSYGTGNTEAFF
-	TRBV3-1/TRBV3-2	TRBJ2-2	CASSQGGGATGELFF
once	TRBV7-9	TRBJ2-5	CASSLNGETQYF
-	TRBV3-1/TRBV3-2	TRBJ2-3	CASSQEGLAGANTQYF
-	TRBV5-4	TRBJ2-2	CASSLVTVGRSELFF
-	TRBV6-6	TRBJ2-3	CASRSGTSVVDTQYF
-	TRBV7-2	TRBJ1-5	CASSLQGGGNQPQHF
few	TRBV6-5	TRBJ2-7	CASSYGRSGVYEQYF
-	TRBV24-1	TRBJ2-5	CATAKQETQYF
-	TRBV14	TRBJ1-5	CASSQDIPGKGNQPQHF
-	TRBV10-2	TRBJ1-1	CASTLDRGSEAFF
-	TRBV28	TRBJ1-1	CASSLEGVTEAFF
few	TRBV5-6	TRBJ1-6	CASSTRQADSPLHF
-	TRBV7-2	TRBJ2-5	CASSNTGTGKETQYF
-	TRBV12-5	TRBJ1-2	CASGLVSTGANYGYTF
-	TRBV30	TRBJ2-1	CAWSVGLAGGSEQFF
-	TRBV19	TRBJ2-5	CASSIGGTGLQETQYF
-	TRBV19	TRBJ1-3	CASSILSRTGNTIYF
many	TRBV6-5	TRBJ1-2	CASSNGQGRYGYTF
-	TRBV7-8	TRBJ2-5	CASSSRDRQETQYF
-	TRBV10-3	TRBJ1-2	CASSEQDYGYTF
-	TRBV7-9	TRBJ1-6	CASSSRGTNNSPLHF
-	TRBV3-1/TRBV3-2	TRBJ1-1	CASSPSWDTKNTEAFF
-	TRBV13	TRBJ2-7	CASSLTPYEQYF
-	TRBV18	TRBJ2-5	CASSPPVGSGETQYF
-	TRBV4-3	TRBJ1-4	CASSQGGGANEKLFF
-	TRBV6-5	TRBJ1-5	CASSLAGKQPQHF
-	TRBV11-2	TRBJ1-5	CASSRDREALPQHF
-	TRBV4-3	TRBJ2-1	CASSQPGSRYNEQFF
-	TRBV10-2	TRBJ2-1	CASSELTSEYNEQFF
-	TRBV12-3/TRBV12-4	TRBJ2-1	CASSLTSYEQFF
-	TRBV10-1	TRBJ2-1	CASSDPGTGTNEQFF
few	TRBV6-5	TRBJ1-2	CATGGEPYGYTF
-	TRBV24-1	TRBJ2-1	CATSDLHTGTSGFNEQFF
-	TRBV2	TRBJ2-5	CASSNRKETQYF
-	TRBV6-5	TRBJ2-2	CASRLGAGELFF
-	TRBV29-1	TRBJ1-1	CSVEWGQMNTEAFF
-	TRBV27	TRBJ1-1	CAVTFYNPLRGTEAFF
-	TRBV6-4	TRBJ2-3	CASSVGTSGDTQYF
few	TRBV27	TRBJ1-2	CASSPHFGGRTWNYGYTF
-	TRBV5-1	TRBJ2-2	CASSPWGTDNTGELFF
-	TRBV29-1	TRBJ1-5	CSVGSSGQPQHF
once	TRBV6-5	TRBJ1-1	CASRNGGYMNTEAFF
-	TRBV21-1	TRBJ2-2	CASMVGTGDYTGELFF